The clone carrying this T cell receptor (beta chain) was picked up a small number of times. Its antigen is unidentified. The CDR3 is made up of 16 amino acids. V was clipped by 0 bases and J by 9 bases; unmatched bases: 9. Germline loops: CDR1 MNHNY, CDR2 SVGAGI (reference sequence). The source of the sample is a study of blood T cells in healthy people across ages. Study-level points and caveats: Per million T cells, TCR beta diversity dropped roughly linearly as age increased. Aged donors had fewer naive CD4+ cells and lower diversity than long-lived donors.

For the second PCR, which ran for 7 to 11 cycles, a sample-barcoded 5' primer and a J-beta primer mix were used. Each CDR3 protein gets one entry after TCRdb re-called the 5' RACE reads with MiXCR. In the table there are hundreds of thousands of distinct CDR3 sequences, over 40% of which are singletons. This sequence originates from a woman older than 75 in good health. The chain carries TRBV6-6 and TRBJ2-1; 9 positions match TRBD1. The sequenced sample was blood. The CDR3 DNA is TGTGCCAGCAGTTACTCGGGGACAGGGAGTTATTTTGAGCAGTTCTTC. Translation: CASSYSGTGSYFEQFF.